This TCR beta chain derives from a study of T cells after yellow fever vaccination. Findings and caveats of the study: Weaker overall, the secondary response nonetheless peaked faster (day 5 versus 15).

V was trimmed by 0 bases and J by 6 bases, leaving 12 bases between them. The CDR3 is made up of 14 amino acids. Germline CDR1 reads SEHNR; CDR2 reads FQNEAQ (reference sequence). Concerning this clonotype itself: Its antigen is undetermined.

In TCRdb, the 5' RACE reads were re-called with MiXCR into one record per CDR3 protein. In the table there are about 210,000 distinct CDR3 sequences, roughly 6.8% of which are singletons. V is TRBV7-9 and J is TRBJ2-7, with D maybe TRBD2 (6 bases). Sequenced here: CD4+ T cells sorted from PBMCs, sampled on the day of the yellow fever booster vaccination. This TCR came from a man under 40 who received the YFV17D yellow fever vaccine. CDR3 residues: CASSLAGGVGEQYF. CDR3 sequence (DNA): TGTGCCAGCAGCTTAGCCGGAGGGGTCGGCGAGCAGTACTTC.